This entry lists 30 T cell receptor beta chains sequenced from one sample in a study of cytomegalovirus exposure and HLA in healthy donors. The PCR made use of 60 Vbeta and 13 Jbeta primers. Libraries were prepared by immunoSEQ multiplex PCR; TCRdb keeps only in-frame clonotypes and omits some of them. The sample comprises around 130,000 clones, around 80% of which are singletons, and 2% to 2.5% rests with the top ten. The specimen sequenced was PBMCs. These receptors came from a man aged 25-45 years in good health and CMV-seronegative.

The chain employs TRBV2 and TRBJ2-3; TRBD1 is a possible D gene (6 bases). The germline V gene has CDR1 SNHLY and CDR2 FYNNEI. The CDR3 is made up of 13 amino acids. V lost 4 bases to trimming and J lost 4 bases, with 9 bases between them. As DNA, the CDR3 is TGTGCCAGCAGTGCGGCAGGGGCAGATACGCAGTATTTT. It translates to CASSAAGADTQYF.

The genes are TRBV29-1 and TRBJ2-6; 9 bases fit TRBD1. Germline CDR1 is SQVTM and CDR2 is ANQGSEA. The ends lost 6 bases at V and 0 bases at J; junction bases unmatched: 6. This CDR3 comprises 16 residues. In nucleotides, the CDR3 is TGCAGCGTCCAAGGGGACAGGGTCTCTGGGGCCAACGTCCTGACTTTC. It is translated as CSVQGDRVSGANVLTF.

The chain recombines TRBV5-5 with TRBJ2-7; 8 bases fit TRBD2. The CDR3 runs to 14 residues. The V segment lost 2 bases and the J segment 7 bases; nucleotides outside the gene matches: 8. The germline V gene encodes CDR1 SGHKS and CDR2 YYEKEE (reference sequence). CDR3 nucleotides: TGTGCCAGCAGCTTTGGGCAGAGCGGGGGTGAGCAGTACTTC. Translation: CASSFGQSGGEQYF.

The chain recombines TRBV5-1 with TRBJ2-5; TRBD1 matches at 8 bases. The CDR3 loop spans 15 amino acids. Trimming removed 4 bases from V and 1 base from J; junction bases left unmatched: 6. Germline V CDR1 and CDR2: SGHRS, YFSETQ. The CDR3 DNA is TGCGCCAGCAGCCAAGCCGGACAGGGCCAAGAGACCCAGTACTTC. Its translation: CASSQAGQGQETQYF. Looking up the rest from reference TRBV5-1 and TRBJ2-5 gives the full variable domain: KAGVTQTPRYLIKTRGQQVTLSCSPISGHRSVSWYQQTPGQGLQFLFEYFSETQRNKGNFPGRFSGRQFSNSRSEMNVSTLELGDSALYLCASSQAGQGQETQYFGPGTRLLVL.

The chain carries TRBV28 and TRBJ1-3; D gene ambiguous. The CDR3 is 14 amino acids. Trimming left V 6 bases short and J 0 bases short, with 9 bases between. Looked up from germline, CDR1 is MDHEN and CDR2 is SYDVKM. The CDR3 nucleotides read TGTGCCAGCAGCCCCCGGTTCTCTGGAAACACCATATATTTT. It specifies CASSPRFSGNTIYF.

The V gene is TRBV5-4, the J gene TRBJ1-2; 7 bases fit TRBD1. The CDR3 length is 12 residues. Germline CDR1 SGHNT, CDR2 YYREEE (reference sequence). V shed 4 bases and J 7 bases; nucleotides not matched to a gene: 4. The CDR3 is CASSTTGFGYTF. The CDR3 DNA is TGTGCCAGCAGCACGACAGGGTTTGGCTACACCTTC.

This sequence joins TRBV6-5 and TRBJ2-1; 10 positions agree with TRBD2. Germline CDR1 reads MNHEY; CDR2 reads SVGAGI. After removal of 5 bases from V and 5 bases from J, the junction contained 3 bases not matched to a gene. The CDR3 is 14 residues long. This CDR3 is CASSSGGGNNEQFF. CDR3 in DNA: TGTGCCAGCAGTAGCGGGGGGGGAAACAATGAGCAGTTCTTC.

The genes are TRBV18 and TRBJ2-1; TRBD1 matches 7 bases. Germline CDR1 and CDR2: KGHSH and LQKENI. The CDR3 spans 16 residues. Trimming took 3 bases from V and 9 from J; bases not matched to a gene: 14. The CDR3 bases are TGTGCCAGCTCACCCCCTGGCCAGGGGGTAATGGGTGAGCAGTTCTTC. Its translation: CASSPPGQGVMGEQFF.

This clone was found once. The chain is built from TRBV2 and TRBJ2-2; 7 bases map to TRBD1. Per the germline V gene, CDR1 is SNHLY and CDR2 is FYNNEI. There are 16 residues in the CDR3. The V and J ends lost 5 bases and 4 bases, in that order; junction bases with no gene match: 10. CDR3 nucleotide sequence: TGTGCCAGCAGTCGTAAGAAAAACAGGGGCACCGGGGAGCTGTTTTTT. Translating gives CASSRKKNRGTGELFF.

This sequence joins TRBV7-8 and TRBJ2-5; 13 bases match TRBD2. V dropped 4 bases and J dropped 5; count of bases not matched to a gene: 7. Germline V lookup: CDR1 SGHVS, CDR2 FQNEAQ. The CDR3 totals 16 residues. CDR3 amino acids: CASSYRLAGGRETQYF. The DNA for the CDR3 is TGTGCCAGCAGCTACCGACTAGCGGGGGGCCGGGAGACCCAGTACTTC.

The rearrangement uses TRBV7-9 and TRBJ2-1; D remains ambiguous. Looked up from germline, CDR1 is SEHNR and CDR2 is FQNEAQ (reference sequence). The CDR3 spans 12 residues. V lost 2 bases and J 10 bases, leaving 9 bases between the germline ends. The CDR3 protein is CASSLRGEEQFF. The CDR3 nucleotides read TGTGCCAGCAGCTTACGAGGAGAGGAGCAGTTCTTC.

The CDR3 nucleotides read TGTGCCAGCACAGCGAGGGACAGGTTCGCTGAAGCTTTCTTT. Residues: CASTARDRFAEAFF. V and J are TRBV7-9 and TRBJ1-1; TRBD1 matches at 8 bases. CDR1 and CDR2 from the germline V gene are SEHNR and FQNEAQ (reference sequence). The J segment lost 6 bases and the V segment lost 7 bases, leaving 10 bases of the junction unmatched. The CDR3 is 14 amino acids.

J is TRBJ1-6 and V is TRBV6-1; D might be TRBD1 (6 bases). Germline V gene lookup returns CDR1 MNHNS and CDR2 SASEGT. This CDR3 region has 14 residues. V was cut by 2 bases and J by 14 bases, with 16 bases left in between. The CDR3 DNA reads as TGTGCCAGCAGTGAATCCATTAACAGGGACACCCTCCACTTT. The encoded protein is CASSESINRDTLHF.

This clone has a single count. The CDR3: CASSPDRGTSEQYF. CDR3 in DNA: TGTGCCAGCAGCCCGGACAGGGGGACATCCGAGCAGTACTTC. The chain employs TRBV7-2 and TRBJ2-7; TRBD1 matches at 10 bases. The CDR3 runs to 14 residues. Germline CDR1 and CDR2: SGHTA and FQGNSA. V lost 5 bases, J lost 6 bases, and 7 bases stayed unmatched.

The J gene is TRBJ2-1, the V gene TRBV27; 8 bases map to TRBD2. Germline V gene lookup returns CDR1 MNHEY and CDR2 SMNVEV (reference sequence). The CDR3 sequence is 15 residues long. The V gene end was trimmed by 5 bases and the J gene end by 3 bases; junction bases not matched to a gene: 6. The CDR3 is CASSGAGGDYNEQFF. CDR3 coding DNA: TGTGCCAGCAGTGGGGCGGGGGGCGACTACAATGAGCAGTTCTTC.

J is TRBJ1-5 and V is TRBV6-1; D is ambiguous. V lost 2 bases and J lost 5, with 16 bases in between. Looked up from germline, CDR1 is MNHNS and CDR2 is SASEGT. CDR3 length equals 16 residues. The CDR3 DNA sequence: TGTGCCAGCAGTGAAAGAGGGTCAAGAGTAGATCAGCCCCAGCATTTT. Its translation is CASSERGSRVDQPQHF.

The rearrangement uses TRBV7-8 and TRBJ1-3; D is undetermined. The CDR3 has 17 amino acids. V gave up 5 bases and J gave up 0 bases, with 17 bases separating them. The germline CDR1 and CDR2 sequences are SGHVS and FQNEAQ. This CDR3 reads CASSLRTSLSSGNTIYF. CDR3 nucleotide sequence: TGTGCCAGCAGCCTGCGGACTTCCCTGAGCTCTGGAAACACCATATATTTT.

The chain uses TRBV11-2 and TRBJ2-7, with 9 bases identical to TRBD2. Germline V CDR1 and CDR2: SGHAT, FQNNGV. The CDR3 length is 13 residues. Unmatched junction bases numbered 5, after V lost 8 bases and J lost 3 bases. CDR3 nucleotide sequence: TGTGCCAGCCTGACTAGCGGAAGCTACGAGCAGTACTTC. It yields the protein CASLTSGSYEQYF.

This chain links TRBV5-1 with TRBJ2-1; D not resolved. This CDR3 contains 14 residues. Germline V gene lookup returns CDR1 SGHRS and CDR2 YFSETQ. V shed 5 bases and J shed 3 bases, with 12 bases lying between them. The CDR3 sequence: CASRGPLLYNEQFF. CDR3 in DNA: TGCGCCAGCAGGGGCCCGCTTCTCTACAATGAGCAGTTCTTC.

This rearrangement joins TRBV6-5 to TRBJ1-6; D not resolved. V lost 5 bases to trimming and J lost 13 bases, with 18 bases between them. In germline, CDR1 is MNHEY, CDR2 SVGAGI. The CDR3 consists of 14 residues. CDR3 in DNA: TGTGCCAGCAGTGAAGAGGTCAGTCCGGGGCCCCTCCACTTT. This gives the protein CASSEEVSPGPLHF.

The rearrangement links TRBV5-1 to TRBJ2-3; TRBD2 aligns across 7 bases. V lost 4 bases to trimming and J lost 3 bases; unmatched junction nucleotides: 2. The length of the CDR3 is 13 residues. CDR1 and CDR2 from the germline V gene are SGHRS and YFSETQ. The CDR3 DNA sequence: TGCGCCAGCAGCCCCGGGGGGACAGATACGCAGTATTTT. Its protein product is CASSPGGTDTQYF.

V and J are TRBV28 and TRBJ2-5; 9 positions match TRBD1. Trimming removed 6 bases from V and 4 bases from J; junction bases left unmatched: 12. Germline values: CDR1 MDHEN, CDR2 SYDVKM. The CDR3 spans 16 residues. CDR3 bases: TGTGCCAGCAGCCGTACAGGGGGCGCGGTTGGAGAGACCCAGTACTTC. This translates into CASSRTGGAVGETQYF. Drawing the rest from reference TRBV28 and TRBJ2-5, the complete variable domain is DVKVTQSSRYLVKRTGEKVFLECVQDMDHENMFWYRQDPGLGLRLIYFSYDVKMKEKGDIPEGYSVSREKKERFSLILESASTNQTSMYLCASSRTGGAVGETQYFGPGTRLLVL.

The sample holds a few counts of this clone. The rearrangement uses TRBV4-3 and TRBJ1-1; maybe TRBD1 (6 bases). CDR1 and CDR2 (germline): LGHNA, YSLEER. CDR3 length: 14 residues. Trimming shortened V by 1 base and J by 4 bases, and 10 bases separated the two germline ends. CDR3 residues: CASSQVRGATEAFF. In nucleotides, the CDR3 is TGCGCCAGCAGCCAAGTCAGGGGAGCCACTGAAGCTTTCTTT.

V is TRBV5-1 and J is TRBJ2-3; TRBD2 might be the D (5 bases). Trimming pared 0 bases from V and 4 bases from J, leaving 9 bases between. In germline, CDR1 is SGHRS, CDR2 YFSETQ. This CDR3 spans 14 amino acids. CDR3 sequence (DNA): TGCGCCAGCAGCTTGGACGAGGGCGCAGATACGCAGTATTTT. It translates to CASSLDEGADTQYF.

This chain links TRBV7-9 with TRBJ2-1; D is perhaps TRBD1 (5 bases). CDR1 SEHNR and CDR2 FQNEAQ come from the germline V gene (reference sequence). CDR3 length: 15 residues. Trimming took 5 bases from V and 4 from J, leaving 15 bases between them. The DNA for the CDR3 is TGTGCCAGCAGCCGAACTGGACACCCTTACAATGAGCAGTTCTTC. It yields the protein CASSRTGHPYNEQFF.

The gene calls are TRBV18 and TRBJ1-6; D unresolved. This CDR3 has 14 amino acids. The V end was cut by 4 bases, the J end by 10 bases, with 14 bases between. Germline assignment: CDR1 KGHSH and CDR2 LQKENI. CDR3 sequence (DNA): TGTGCCAGCTCACTTGGCGGATCCAACTCACCCCTCCACTTT. This sequence encodes CASSLGGSNSPLHF.

The CDR3, as DNA: TGTGCCAGCAGGGCGGACAGGGGCGAGCAGTTCTTC. This translates into CASRADRGEQFF. This chain joins TRBV2 and TRBJ2-1; 9 bases fit TRBD1. CDR3 size: 12 residues. CDR1 is SNHLY and CDR2 is FYNNEI in the germline V gene. V was clipped by 6 bases and J by 10 bases; unmatched bases: 4.

The V call is TRBV11-2, the J call TRBJ2-5, with 11 nucleotides matching TRBD2. V was clipped by 0 bases and J by 3 bases; unmatched bases: 0. CDR3 length: 15 residues. CDR1 and CDR2 from the germline V gene are SGHAT and FQNNGV. CDR3 coding DNA: TGTGCCAGCAGCTTAGAGGGACTAGCGGAAGAGACCCAGTACTTC. Translation: CASSLEGLAEETQYF.

The chain carries TRBV5-1 and TRBJ2-2; maybe TRBD1 (6 bases). CDR1 and CDR2 from the germline V gene are SGHRS and YFSETQ. Trimming removed 3 bases at V and 1 base at J, with 10 bases between. This CDR3 is 15 amino acids long. The CDR3 spells CASSSDSWNTGELFF. As DNA, the CDR3 is TGCGCCAGCAGCTCGGACAGCTGGAACACCGGGGAGCTGTTTTTT.

The DNA of the CDR3 is TGCGCCAGCAGCACCAACAGGGGACGAGAAGAGACCCAGTACTTC. It specifies CASSTNRGREETQYF. This chain connects TRBV5-1 to TRBJ2-5, with TRBD1 identical over 7 bases. This CDR3 contains 15 residues. V lost 4 bases to trimming and J lost 3 bases; unmatched junction nucleotides: 9. The germline V gene encodes CDR1 SGHRS and CDR2 YFSETQ.